This TCR beta chain was sequenced during a study of blood T cell repertoires in COVID-19. Overall study: Whether acute or convalescent, the COVID-19 samples came from the United States, Italy and Spain. PBMCs, B-cell-depleted T cells, or T cells provided the cDNA or gDNA that made up the material.

This clone was seen a handful of times. CDR1 is MNHEY, CDR2 SMNVEV, per germline (reference sequence). The V end lost 0 bases, the J end lost 0 bases, and 6 bases lay between the germline ends. The CDR3 runs 16 residues. Study processing details: Amplified reference gene primers provided the basis for estimating nucleated cell counts. The repertoire was sequenced with immunoSEQ multiplex PCR; TCRdb's copy has only in-frame clones and lacks some. D and trimming were read from the DNA, whereas the V and J calls and clone size are those reported in that table. Of some 46,000 clones in the sample, more than 80% were seen once.

The chain uses TRBV27 and TRBJ2-6; D is unresolved. The specimen was peripheral blood. The TCR comes from a man aged 55 to 70 with acute or convalescent COVID-19. This CDR3 reads CASSLSFLSGANVLTF. CDR3 nucleotide sequence: TGTGCCAGCAGTTTATCGTTTCTCTCTGGGGCCAACGTCCTGACTTTC.